The TCR beta chain under discussion was sequenced for a study of blood T cell repertoires in COVID-19. Original processing methods: Scientists estimated how many nucleated cells there were by amplifying reference gene primers. TCRdb's copy holds only in-frame clones and misses some; the assay was immunoSEQ multiplex PCR. D and trimming come from the DNA, and the V and J calls and clone size come from that table. The data hold hundreds of thousands of clones, with about nine tenths observed a single time. Trimming cost V 6 bases and J 4 bases, with 9 bases left between them. Germline CDR1 reads DFQATT; CDR2 reads SNEGSKA (reference sequence). The CDR3 loop spans 11 amino acids.

The chain recombines TRBV20-1 with TRBJ1-2; D is possibly TRBD1 (6 bases). The receptor was isolated from a woman younger than 45 with active or convalescent COVID-19. The specimen was peripheral blood. CDR3 bases: TGCAGTGCCCAGGGGACCTATGGCTACACCTTC. This encodes CSAQGTYGYTF.